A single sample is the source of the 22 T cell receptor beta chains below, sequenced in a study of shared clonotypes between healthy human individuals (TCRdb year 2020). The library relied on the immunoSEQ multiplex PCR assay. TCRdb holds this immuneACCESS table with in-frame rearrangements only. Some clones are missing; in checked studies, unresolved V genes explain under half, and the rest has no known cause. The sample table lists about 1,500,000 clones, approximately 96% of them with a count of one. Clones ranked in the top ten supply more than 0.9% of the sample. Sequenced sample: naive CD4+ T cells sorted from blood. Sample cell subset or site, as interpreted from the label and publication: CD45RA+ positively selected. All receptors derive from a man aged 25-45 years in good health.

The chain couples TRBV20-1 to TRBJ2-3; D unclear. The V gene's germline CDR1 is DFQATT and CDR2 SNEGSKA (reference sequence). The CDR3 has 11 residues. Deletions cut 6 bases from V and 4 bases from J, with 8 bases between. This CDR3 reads CSAYSPDTQYF. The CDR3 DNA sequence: TGCAGTGCCTATTCTCCAGATACGCAGTATTTT.

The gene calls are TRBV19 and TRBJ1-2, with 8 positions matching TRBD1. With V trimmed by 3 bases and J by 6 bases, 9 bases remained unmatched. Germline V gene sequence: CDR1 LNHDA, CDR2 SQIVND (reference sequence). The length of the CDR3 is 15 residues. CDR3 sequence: CASSIRDRWIDGYTF. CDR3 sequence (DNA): TGTGCCAGTAGTATCCGGGACAGGTGGATCGATGGCTACACCTTC.

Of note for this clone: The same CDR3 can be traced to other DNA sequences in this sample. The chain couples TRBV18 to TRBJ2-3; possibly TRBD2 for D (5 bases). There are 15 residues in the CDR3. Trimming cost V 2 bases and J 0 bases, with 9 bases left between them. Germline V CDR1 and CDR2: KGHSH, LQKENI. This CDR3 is CASSPGSSSTDTQYF. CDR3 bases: TGTGCCAGCTCACCAGGGAGTTCTAGCACAGATACGCAGTATTTT.

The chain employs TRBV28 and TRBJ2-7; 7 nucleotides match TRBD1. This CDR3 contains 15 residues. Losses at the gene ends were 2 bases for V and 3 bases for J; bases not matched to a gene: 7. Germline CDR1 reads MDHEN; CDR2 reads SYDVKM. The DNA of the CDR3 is TGTGCCAGCAGTTTAAGGCCGGGACAGATCTACGAGCAGTACTTC. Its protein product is CASSLRPGQIYEQYF.

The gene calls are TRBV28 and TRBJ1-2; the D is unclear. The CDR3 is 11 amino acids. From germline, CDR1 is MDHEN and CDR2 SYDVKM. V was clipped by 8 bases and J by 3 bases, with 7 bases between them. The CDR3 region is CASSRDYGYTF. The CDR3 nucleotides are TGTGCCAGCTCCAGAGACTATGGCTACACCTTC.

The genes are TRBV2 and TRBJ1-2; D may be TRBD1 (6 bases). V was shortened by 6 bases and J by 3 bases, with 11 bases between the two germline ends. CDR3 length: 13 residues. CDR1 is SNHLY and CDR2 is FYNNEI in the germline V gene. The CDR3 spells CASREGGDYGYTF. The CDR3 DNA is TGTGCCAGCAGAGAGGGGGGGGACTATGGCTACACCTTC.

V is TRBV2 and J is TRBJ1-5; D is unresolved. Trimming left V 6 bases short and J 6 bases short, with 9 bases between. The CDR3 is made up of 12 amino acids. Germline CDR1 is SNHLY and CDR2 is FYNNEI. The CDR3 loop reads CASRPAGQPQHF. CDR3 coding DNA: TGTGCCAGCAGGCCCGCCGGTCAGCCCCAGCATTTT.

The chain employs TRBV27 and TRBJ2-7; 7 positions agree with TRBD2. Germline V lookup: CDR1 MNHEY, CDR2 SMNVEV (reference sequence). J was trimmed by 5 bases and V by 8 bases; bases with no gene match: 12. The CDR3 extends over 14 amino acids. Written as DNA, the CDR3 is TGTGCCAGCGGGTACGGGAGGCAGGCCCACGAGCAGTACTTC. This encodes CASGYGRQAHEQYF.

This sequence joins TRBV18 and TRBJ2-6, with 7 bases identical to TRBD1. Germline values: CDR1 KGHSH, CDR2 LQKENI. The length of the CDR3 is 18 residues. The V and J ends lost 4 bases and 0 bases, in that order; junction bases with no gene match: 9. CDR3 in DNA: TGTGCCAGCTCACAAGGGACAGCGTACGACTCTGGGGCCAACGTCCTGACTTTC. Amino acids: CASSQGTAYDSGANVLTF. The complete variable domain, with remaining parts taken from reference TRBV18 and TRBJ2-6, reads NAGVMQNPRHLVRRRGQEARLRCSPMKGHSHVYWYRQLPEEGLKFMVYLQKENIIDESGMPKERFSAEFPKEGPSILRIQQVVRGDSAAYFCASSQGTAYDSGANVLTFGAGSRLTVL.

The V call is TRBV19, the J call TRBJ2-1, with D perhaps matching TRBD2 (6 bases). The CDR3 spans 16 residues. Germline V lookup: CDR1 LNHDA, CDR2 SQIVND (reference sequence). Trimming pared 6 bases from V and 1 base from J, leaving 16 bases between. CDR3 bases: TGTGCCAGTAGCGGGAGTAGTATCGGGTCCTACAATGAGCAGTTCTTC. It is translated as CASSGSSIGSYNEQFF.

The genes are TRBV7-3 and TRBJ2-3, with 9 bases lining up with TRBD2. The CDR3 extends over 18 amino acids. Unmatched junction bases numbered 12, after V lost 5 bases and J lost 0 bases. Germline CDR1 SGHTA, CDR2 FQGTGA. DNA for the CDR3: TGTGCCAGCAGCCTTCGGAATAGCGGGAGAGTGAGCACAGATACGCAGTATTTT. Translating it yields CASSLRNSGRVSTDTQYF.

CDR3 residues: CASSTDGERNQPQHF. In nucleotides, the CDR3 is TGTGCCAGTAGTACCGACGGAGAAAGAAATCAGCCCCAGCATTTT. The chain is built from TRBV19 and TRBJ1-5; D gene ambiguous. The germline gives CDR1 LNHDA, CDR2 SQIVND (reference sequence). The V end was cut by 4 bases, the J end by 4 bases, with 14 bases between. The CDR3 consists of 15 residues.

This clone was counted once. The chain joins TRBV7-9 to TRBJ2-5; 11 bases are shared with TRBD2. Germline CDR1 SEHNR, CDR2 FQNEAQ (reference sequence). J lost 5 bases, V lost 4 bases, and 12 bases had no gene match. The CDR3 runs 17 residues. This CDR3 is CASSSQMTSGKRETQYF. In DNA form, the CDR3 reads TGTGCCAGCAGCTCCCAAATGACTAGCGGGAAGAGGGAGACCCAGTACTTC.

The CDR3 here is CASSLSPRRFANNQPQHF. For the CDR3, the DNA is TGTGCCAGCAGCCTATCCCCCCGCCGGTTCGCAAACAATCAGCCCCAGCATTTT. V usage is TRBV7-2 and J usage is TRBJ1-5; no clear D. This CDR3 contains 18 residues. CDR1 SGHTA and CDR2 FQGNSA come from the germline V gene. V lost 5 bases and J 3 bases, leaving 23 bases between the germline ends.

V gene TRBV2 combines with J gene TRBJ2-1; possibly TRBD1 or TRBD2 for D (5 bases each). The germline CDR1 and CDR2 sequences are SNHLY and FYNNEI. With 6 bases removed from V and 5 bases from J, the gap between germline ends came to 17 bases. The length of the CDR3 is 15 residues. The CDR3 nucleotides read TGTGCCAGCAGGGGGGTTCCAAGATCTAACAATGAGCAGTTCTTC. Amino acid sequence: CASRGVPRSNNEQFF.

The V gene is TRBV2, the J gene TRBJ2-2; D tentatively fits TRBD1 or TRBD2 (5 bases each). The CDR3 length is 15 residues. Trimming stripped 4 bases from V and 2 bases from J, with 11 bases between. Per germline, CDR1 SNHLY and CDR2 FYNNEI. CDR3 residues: CASSGGTANTGELFF. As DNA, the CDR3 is TGTGCCAGCAGTGGGGGGACGGCAAACACCGGGGAGCTGTTTTTT.

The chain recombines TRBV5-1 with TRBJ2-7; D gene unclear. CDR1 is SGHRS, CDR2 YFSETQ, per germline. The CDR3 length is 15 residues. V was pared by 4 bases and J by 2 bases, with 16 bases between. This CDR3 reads CASSPLGSRTYEQYF. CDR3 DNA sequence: TGCGCCAGCAGCCCTCTAGGTAGCCGAACCTACGAGCAGTACTTC.

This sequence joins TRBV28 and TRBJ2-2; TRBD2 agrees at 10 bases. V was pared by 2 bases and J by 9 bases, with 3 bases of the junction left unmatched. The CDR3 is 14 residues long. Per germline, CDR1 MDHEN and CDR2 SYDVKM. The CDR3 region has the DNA TGTGCCAGCAGTTTACTAGCGGGAGAGCGGGAGCTGTTTTTT. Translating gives CASSLLAGERELFF.

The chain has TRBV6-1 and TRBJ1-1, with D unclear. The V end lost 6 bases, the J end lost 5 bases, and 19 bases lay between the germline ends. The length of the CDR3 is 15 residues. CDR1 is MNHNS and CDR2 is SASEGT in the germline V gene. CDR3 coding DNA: TGTGCCAGCAGCCTAAAGTCGGGTGGATCTACTGAAGCTTTCTTT. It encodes CASSLKSGGSTEAFF.

CDR3 sequence: CASSEDRTGLAKNIQYF. The CDR3 DNA reads TGTGCCAGCAGTGAAGATAGGACAGGGCTAGCCAAAAACATTCAGTACTTC. V usage is TRBV2 and J usage is TRBJ2-4; 8 nucleotides line up with TRBD1. V lost 1 base, J lost 0 bases, and 5 bases stayed unmatched. The germline gives CDR1 SNHLY, CDR2 FYNNEI. The length of the CDR3 is 17 residues.

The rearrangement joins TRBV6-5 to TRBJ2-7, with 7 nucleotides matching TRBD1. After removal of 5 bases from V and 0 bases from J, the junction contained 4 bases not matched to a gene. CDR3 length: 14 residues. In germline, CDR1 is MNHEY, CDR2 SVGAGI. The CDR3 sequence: CASSKRDSSYEQYF. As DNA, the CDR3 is TGTGCCAGCAGTAAAAGGGACAGCTCCTACGAGCAGTACTTC.

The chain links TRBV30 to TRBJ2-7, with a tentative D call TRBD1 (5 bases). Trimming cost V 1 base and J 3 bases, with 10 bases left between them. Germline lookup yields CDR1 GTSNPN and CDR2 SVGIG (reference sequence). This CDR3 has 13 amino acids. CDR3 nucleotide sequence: TGTGCCTGGAGTGCTGGACATCGCTACGAGCAGTACTTC. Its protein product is CAWSAGHRYEQYF. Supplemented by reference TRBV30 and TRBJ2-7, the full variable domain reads SQTIHQWPATLVQPVGSPLSLECTVEGTSNPNLYWYRQAAGRGLQLLFYSVGIGQISSEVPQNLSASRPQDRQFILSSKKLLLSDSGFYLCAWSAGHRYEQYFGPGTRLTVT.